The source of this T cell receptor beta chain is a study of T cell repertoires in cytomegalovirus infection. On the study more broadly: Signatures in public TCR beta sequences pointed to both CMV infection and matching HLA type.

Using its own MiXCR run on the reads, TCRdb lists one record per CDR3 protein. The repertoire consists of approximately 500,000 distinct CDR3 sequences, with 10% to 12% occurring once and the leading ten covering roughly a tenth. Points from the study as a whole: Individuals carrying CMV plus the relevant HLA were identified by cumulative frequency of public TCR beta families. Within the response measured ex vivo, HLA-C-restricted CMV-specific TCR beta clonotypes were dominant.

This clonotype was seen repeatedly, ten times or more. Its specificity is not known. There are 13 residues in the CDR3. V was clipped by 5 bases and J by 1 base, with 8 bases between them. Germline CDR1 is SGHVS and CDR2 is FQNEAQ. This TCR came from a human donor in good health (CMV status not recorded). Some clones in this sample may be carry-over from other donors' samples. V usage is TRBV7-8 and J usage is TRBJ1-1; D gene uncertain. Sequencing was done on a sample of PBMCs. CDR3 sequence (DNA): TGTGCCAGCAGCCCGGAGGCGAACACTGAAGCTTTCTTT. Its translation is CASSPEANTEAFF. The full variable domain, in which reference TRBV7-8 and TRBJ1-1 provide the parts outside the CDR3, is GAGVSQSPRYKVAKRGQDVALRCDPISGHVSLFWYQQALGQGPEFLTYFQNEAQLDKSGLPSDRFFAERPEGSVSTLKIQRTQQEDSAVYLCASSPEANTEAFFGQGTRLTVV.